One TCR beta chain is described in this entry. Sequencing used immunoSEQ multiplex PCR; TCRdb keeps in-frame clones, though not all of them. The sample holds approximately 110,000 clones; around 89% are singletons and the top ten take 2.5% to 3.5%. The data stem from a study of glioma-infiltrating T cells after dendritic cell vaccination. Study-level information: Dendritic cells derived from monocytes and pulsed with autologous tumor lysate formed the vaccine.

The time point is: after dendritic cell vaccination, including at tumor progression/relapse. The CDR3 is 14 residues long. Trimming took 4 bases from V and 3 from J; bases not matched to a gene: 7. Looked up from germline, CDR1 is SGDLS and CDR2 is YYNGEE. Here the sequenced sample was blood, taken after dendritic cell vaccination. This TCR was recovered from a human donor with glioblastoma. The genes are TRBV9 and TRBJ2-7, with TRBD1 identical over 7 bases. The CDR3 sequence is CASSPRGQLYEQYF. The CDR3 bases are TGTGCCAGCAGCCCAAGGGGACAGCTCTACGAGCAGTACTTC.